This TCR beta chain was obtained from a study of blood T cells in healthy people across ages. The study, taken as a whole, reports: Estimates drawn from one million T cells were deemed to understate diversity.

It was with a sample-barcoded 5' primer and a J-beta primer mix that a second PCR of roughly 7 to 12 cycles was run. With 12 random nucleotides, a template-switch adaptor tagged each individual cDNA molecule. TCRdb itself ran the 5' RACE reads through MiXCR, one entry per CDR3 protein. The data contain some 690,000 distinct CDR3 sequences, 22% of them singletons. Isolation recovered at least 7 million PBMCs from every sample. Total RNA was isolated from each sample in quantities of at least 5 micrograms. The CDR3 loop spans 17 amino acids. CDR1 is MGHRA and CDR2 is YSYEKL in the germline V gene. V was shortened by 3 bases and J by 6 bases, with 21 bases between the two germline ends. This clonotype has only a few counts. Antigen: not known.

This sequence was found in a man in his sixties or seventies in good health. This sequence joins TRBV4-1 and TRBJ2-1; possible D gene TRBD2, 6 bases. The specimen was blood. CDR3 in amino acids: CASSHGRIGTNLNEQFF. As DNA, the CDR3 is TGCGCCAGCAGCCATGGGAGGATCGGGACCAACCTCAATGAGCAGTTCTTC.